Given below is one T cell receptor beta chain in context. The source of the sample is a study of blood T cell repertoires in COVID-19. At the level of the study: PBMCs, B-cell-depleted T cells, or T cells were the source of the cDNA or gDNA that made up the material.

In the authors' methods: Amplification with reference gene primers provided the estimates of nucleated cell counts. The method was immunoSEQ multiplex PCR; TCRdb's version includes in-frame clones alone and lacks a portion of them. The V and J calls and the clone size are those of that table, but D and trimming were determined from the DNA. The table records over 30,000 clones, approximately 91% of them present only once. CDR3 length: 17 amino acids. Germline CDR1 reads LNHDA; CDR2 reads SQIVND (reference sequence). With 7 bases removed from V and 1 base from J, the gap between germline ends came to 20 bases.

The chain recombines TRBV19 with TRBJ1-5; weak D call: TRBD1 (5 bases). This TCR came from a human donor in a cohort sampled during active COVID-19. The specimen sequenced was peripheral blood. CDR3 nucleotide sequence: TGTGCCAGTACCCAGATCGGGCAGGGTTGGAGCAATCAGCCCCAGCATTTT. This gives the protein CASTQIGQGWSNQPQHF.